This TCR beta chain was captured by sequencing in a study of cytomegalovirus exposure and HLA in healthy donors. Findings and limits, study-wide: 16,951 TCR beta sequences were associated with HLA alleles at 0.05 false discovery rate in a later analysis. Clonal expansion was found to be greater in HLA-associated TCR beta chains than in equally common others in a later analysis. Common viral pathogens (according to a later analysis) appeared linked to several of the most significant clusters. Near-uniform donor sequencing depth was presumed by presence/absence analyses.

CDR3 length: 13 residues. V was clipped by 1 base and J by 7 bases, with 9 bases between them. In germline, CDR1 is SGHDN, CDR2 FVKESK. This PCR relied on a set of 60 Vbeta primers and 13 Jbeta primers. Some clones are missing from TCRdb's copy, which holds only in-frame ones; the method was immunoSEQ multiplex PCR. Among under 150,000 clones listed, 79% were seen once. With regard to this clone: The antigen is undetermined.

The sample was PBMCs. The chain recombines TRBV14 with TRBJ2-3, with unresolved D. The origin of this receptor is a man aged 25-45 years in good health and CMV-seropositive. The CDR3 here is CASSQGSDNTQYF. The CDR3 region has the DNA TGTGCCAGCAGCCAAGGGAGCGATAATACGCAGTATTTT.